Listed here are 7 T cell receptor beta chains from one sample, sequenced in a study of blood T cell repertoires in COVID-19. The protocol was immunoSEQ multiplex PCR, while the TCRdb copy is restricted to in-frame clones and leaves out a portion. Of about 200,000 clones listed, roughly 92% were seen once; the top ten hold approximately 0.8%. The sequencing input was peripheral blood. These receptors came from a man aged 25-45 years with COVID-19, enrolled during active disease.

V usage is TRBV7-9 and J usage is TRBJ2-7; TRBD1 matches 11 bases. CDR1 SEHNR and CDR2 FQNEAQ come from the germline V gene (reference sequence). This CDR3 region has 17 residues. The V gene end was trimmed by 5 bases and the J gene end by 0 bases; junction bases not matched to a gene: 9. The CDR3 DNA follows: TGTGCCAGCAGCCACGGGACAGGGGGGTTCAGCTCCTACGAGCAGTACTTC. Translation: CASSHGTGGFSSYEQYF.

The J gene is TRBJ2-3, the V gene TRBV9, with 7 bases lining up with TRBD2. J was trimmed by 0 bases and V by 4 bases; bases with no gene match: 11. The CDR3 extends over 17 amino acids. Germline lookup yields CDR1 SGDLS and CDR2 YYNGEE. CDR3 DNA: TGTGCCAGCAGCTTTCGGACTAGTTCCCTTAGCACAGATACGCAGTATTTT. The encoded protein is CASSFRTSSLSTDTQYF.

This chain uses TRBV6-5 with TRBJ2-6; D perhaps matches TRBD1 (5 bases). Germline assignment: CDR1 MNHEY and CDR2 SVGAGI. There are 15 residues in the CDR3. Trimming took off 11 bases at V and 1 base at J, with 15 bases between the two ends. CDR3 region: CASIEGASGANVLTF. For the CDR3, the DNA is TGTGCCTCAATCGAAGGGGCGTCTGGGGCCAACGTCCTGACTTTC.

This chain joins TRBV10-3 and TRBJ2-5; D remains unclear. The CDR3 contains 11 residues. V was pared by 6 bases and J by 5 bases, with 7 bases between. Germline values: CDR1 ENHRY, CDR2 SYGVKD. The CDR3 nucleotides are TGTGCCATCAGCTCCGGGGAGACCCAGTACTTC. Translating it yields CAISSGETQYF.

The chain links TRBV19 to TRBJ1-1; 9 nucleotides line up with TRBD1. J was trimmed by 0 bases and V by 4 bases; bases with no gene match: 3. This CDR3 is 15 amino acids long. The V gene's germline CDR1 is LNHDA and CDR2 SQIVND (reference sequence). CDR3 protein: CASSRDRDMNTEAFF. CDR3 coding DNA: TGTGCCAGTAGTAGGGACAGGGACATGAACACTGAAGCTTTCTTT.

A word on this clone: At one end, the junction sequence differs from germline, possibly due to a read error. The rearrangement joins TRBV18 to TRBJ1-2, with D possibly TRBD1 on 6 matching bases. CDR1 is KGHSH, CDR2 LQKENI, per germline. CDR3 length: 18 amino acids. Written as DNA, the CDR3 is TGTACCAGCTCACCACAGGGCGGCCTTGGGGCGTATAACTATGGCTACACCTTC. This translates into CTSSPQGGLGAYNYGYTF.

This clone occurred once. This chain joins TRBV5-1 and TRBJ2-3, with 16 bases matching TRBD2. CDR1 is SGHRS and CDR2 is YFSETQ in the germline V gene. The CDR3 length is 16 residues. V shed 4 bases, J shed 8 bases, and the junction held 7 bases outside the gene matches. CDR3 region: CASSEGLAGGHATQYF. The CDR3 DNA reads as TGCGCCAGCAGCGAGGGACTAGCGGGGGGGCATGCTACGCAGTATTTT.